The 25 T cell receptor beta chains below come from one sample, sequenced in a study of T cells in Graves' hyperthyroidism and ophthalmopathy. From RNA transcripts, TCR beta CDR3 regions were amplified. HTBI primers were used for first-round RT-PCR of the TCR CDR3. TCRdb passed the multiplex PCR reads through MiXCR, listing each CDR3 protein once. The data contain about 480,000 distinct CDR3 sequences, approximately 25% of them seen just once; the ten biggest clones take up approximately 10%. Source material: blood. The source is a woman in her twenties or thirties with Graves' ophthalmopathy.

The V gene is TRBV20-1, the J gene TRBJ1-5; TRBD1 matches 7 bases. Trimming cost V 7 bases and J 0 bases; bases outside gene matches: 3. Germline-derived CDR1 and CDR2 are DFQATT and SNEGSKA (reference sequence). The CDR3 runs to 13 residues. The CDR3 nucleotides are TGCAGTGTTCAGGGGGGTAGCAATCAGCCCCAGCATTTT. Protein: CSVQGGSNQPQHF.

This clonotype was counted ten times or more. The CDR3 here is CASTPWWGAPYEQYF. In DNA form, the CDR3 reads TGTGCCAGCACCCCTTGGTGGGGGGCTCCCTACGAGCAGTACTTC. The chain links TRBV2 to TRBJ2-7, with D perhaps given as TRBD1 or TRBD2 (6 bases each). Trimming removed 7 bases from V and 2 bases from J, with 18 bases in between. The CDR3 covers 15 residues. Germline CDR1 is SNHLY and CDR2 is FYNNEI.

This clonotype was detected many times. J is TRBJ1-5 and V is TRBV6-1; TRBD1 aligns across 8 bases. CDR3 length: 15 residues. Losses at the gene ends were 3 bases for V and 2 bases for J; bases not matched to a gene: 3. The germline CDR1 and CDR2 sequences are MNHNS and SASEGT. CDR3 coding DNA: TGTGCCAGCAGTGACACAGGGGGAGGCAATCAGCCCCAGCATTTT. This sequence encodes CASSDTGGGNQPQHF.

The table lists this clonotype with many counts. One end of the junction fails to match germline, which may point to a read error. The CDR3 DNA reads TGTGCTAGCAGCGCCGGAGGGGGCGGAACTGAAGCTTTCTTT. Its translation is CASSAGGGGTEAFF. The chain joins TRBV7-7 to TRBJ1-1; 7 bases agree with TRBD1. This CDR3 spans 14 amino acids. CDR1 is SSHAT and CDR2 is FNYEAQ in the germline V gene (reference sequence). Full variable domain (rest looked up from reference TRBV7-7 and TRBJ1-1): GAGVSQSPRYKVTKRGQDVTLRCDPISSHATLYWYQQALGQGPEFLTYFNYEAQPDKSGLPSDRFSAERPEGSISTLTIQRTEQRDSAMYRCASSAGGGGTEAFFGQGTRLTVV.

This clonotype was recorded at least ten times. The gene calls are TRBV5-1 and TRBJ2-7, with D possibly matching TRBD1 (5 bases). Germline V gives CDR1 SGHRS, CDR2 YFSETQ. Trimming stripped 0 bases from V and 0 bases from J, with 7 bases between. The CDR3 length is 14 residues. The CDR3 DNA reads TGCGCCAGCAGCTTGGTACAGGTCTCCTACGAGCAGTACTTC. This codes for CASSLVQVSYEQYF.

This clonotype was counted at least ten times. The chain links TRBV7-8 to TRBJ2-2; a possible D gene is TRBD2 (5 bases). The CDR3 is 14 residues long. V lost 5 bases to trimming and J lost 1 base, with 8 bases between them. CDR1 and CDR2 (germline): SGHVS, FQNEAQ. The CDR3 spells CASSRAENTGELFF. CDR3 DNA sequence: TGTGCCAGCAGCCGAGCGGAGAACACCGGGGAGCTGTTTTTT.

This clonotype was seen ten or more times. The chain links TRBV7-3 to TRBJ2-7, with 9 nucleotides matching TRBD1. The CDR3 covers 15 residues. The trim removed 2 bases at V and 1 base at J, leaving 3 bases unmatched. Germline V lookup: CDR1 SGHTA, CDR2 FQGTGA. The CDR3 DNA reads as TGTGCCAGCAGCTTATACAGGGGGCGTTCCTACGAGCAGTACTTC. It specifies CASSLYRGRSYEQYF.

This clonotype was picked up a small number of times. This chain links TRBV7-3 with TRBJ1-1; tentative D call: TRBD1 (5 bases). V shed 5 bases and J shed 9 bases, with 13 bases lying between them. The CDR3 is 12 amino acids. Per germline, CDR1 SGHTA and CDR2 FQGTGA. The DNA of the CDR3 is TGTGCCAGCAGCCCCCTGGGGGGGAAAGCTTTCTTT. Its translation: CASSPLGGKAFF. Variable domain in full (rest from reference TRBV7-3 and TRBJ1-1): GAGVSQTPSNKVTEKGKYVELRCDPISGHTALYWYRQSLGQGPEFLIYFQGTGAADDSGLPNDRFFAVRPEGSVSTLKIQRTERGDSAVYLCASSPLGGKAFFGQGTRLTVV.

This clonotype was picked up a small number of times. As the CDR3 is not closed by the conserved phenylalanine or tryptophan, this likely results from a read error. The rearrangement uses TRBV3-1 and TRBJ2-7; the D is unclear. V was clipped by 3 bases and J by 4 bases, with 4 bases between them. The CDR3 totals 11 residues. The V gene's germline CDR1 is LGHDT and CDR2 YNNKEL (reference sequence). In DNA, the CDR3 is TGTGCCAGCAGCCACTCTTACGAGCAGTACTCC. As protein: CASSHSYEQYS.

This clonotype has more than one count but fewer than ten. As DNA, the CDR3 is TGTGCCAGCAGTCCCCTTGGGGTCGCTAACTATGGCTACACCTTC. Its protein is CASSPLGVANYGYTF. V is TRBV27 and J is TRBJ1-2; D uncertain. Trimming removed 5 bases at V and 0 bases at J, with 13 bases between. The germline CDR1 and CDR2 sequences are MNHEY and SMNVEV (reference sequence). This CDR3 is 15 amino acids long.

Ten or more counts support this clonotype. This chain uses TRBV19 with TRBJ1-1; no clear D. V lost 7 bases, J lost 0 bases, and 12 bases lay in between. Germline V gene data show CDR1 as LNHDA and CDR2 as SQIVND (reference sequence). The CDR3 consists of 14 residues. In nucleotides, the CDR3 is TGTGCCAGTAAAACGGGAGCGATGAACACTGAAGCTTTCTTT. This sequence encodes CASKTGAMNTEAFF. Full variable domain (remainder filled in from reference TRBV19 and TRBJ1-1): DGGITQSPKYLFRKEGQNVTLSCEQNLNHDAMYWYRQDPGQGLRLIYYSQIVNDFQKGDIAEGYSVSREKKESFPLTVTSAQKNPTAFYLCASKTGAMNTEAFFGQGTRLTVV.

The gene calls are TRBV6-2 or TRBV6-3 and TRBJ2-7, with a possible D match to TRBD1 (5 bases). Germline V lookup: CDR1 MNHEY, CDR2 SVGEGT. The CDR3 covers 14 residues. With 2 bases removed from V and 6 bases from J, the gap between germline ends came to 14 bases. The CDR3 spells CASSYPKTVAEQYF. CDR3 coding DNA: TGTGCCAGCAGTTACCCGAAGACAGTAGCCGAGCAGTACTTC.

In this sample, this clonotype turned up many times. The chain carries TRBV6-4 and TRBJ2-5; D unresolved. Trimming removed 5 bases from V and 0 bases from J, with 22 bases in between. Germline loops: CDR1 MRHNA, CDR2 SNTAGT. This CDR3 spans 18 amino acids. The CDR3, as DNA: TGTGCCAGCAGTACTCAAACCTACCTTGGGGAAAACCAAGAGACCCAGTACTTC. It encodes CASSTQTYLGENQETQYF.

This chain uses TRBV28 with TRBJ2-4; weak D call: TRBD2 (7 bases). V was clipped by 4 bases and J by 3 bases, with 16 bases between them. The CDR3 totals 16 residues. Germline V gene data show CDR1 as MDHEN and CDR2 as SYDVKM. CDR3 residues: CASSSPGEGGKNIQYF. Here the CDR3 DNA reads TGTGCCAGCAGTTCCCCAGGGGAGGGAGGCAAAAACATTCAGTACTTC.

In this sample, this clonotype turned up many times. The J gene is TRBJ1-5, the V gene TRBV24-1, with TRBD1 as a possible D gene (5 bases). Germline CDR1 KGHDR, CDR2 SFDVKD. There are 16 residues in the CDR3. The V gene lost 3 bases and the J gene lost 8 bases, with 19 bases spanning the gap. For the CDR3, the DNA is TGTGCCACCAGTGATACAGGTGCGGGGGTATTGGAGCCCCAGCATTTT. Amino acid sequence: CATSDTGAGVLEPQHF.

This clonotype was seen repeatedly, ten times or more. The chain uses TRBV2 and TRBJ2-7; tentatively, D is TRBD1 (6 bases). Germline V gene sequence: CDR1 SNHLY, CDR2 FYNNEI. Trimming cost V 8 bases and J 7 bases, with 18 bases left between them. The CDR3 runs to 13 residues. CDR3 region: CASYPAGAKEQYF. The CDR3 DNA sequence: TGTGCCAGCTACCCGGCAGGGGCGAAGGAGCAGTACTTC.

This clonotype occurred many times. The chain joins TRBV10-1 to TRBJ2-5; 7 bases agree with TRBD1. Germline V gives CDR1 WNHNN, CDR2 SYGVQD (reference sequence). J gave up 4 bases and V 3 bases, and 2 bases lay outside the gene matches. The CDR3 runs 13 residues. The CDR3 spells CASSEDRAETQYF. The CDR3 DNA follows: TGCGCCAGCAGTGAAGACAGGGCAGAGACCCAGTACTTC.

The gene calls are TRBV6-1 and TRBJ2-2; D is unclear. The CDR3 covers 15 residues. The V end lost 5 bases, the J end lost 7 bases, and 17 bases lay between the germline ends. Germline values: CDR1 MNHNS, CDR2 SASEGT. The CDR3 is CASSLYPRSYGELFF. The CDR3 DNA follows: TGTGCCAGCAGTCTCTACCCCCGTTCGTACGGGGAGCTGTTTTTT.

The rearrangement uses TRBV20-1 and TRBJ2-5; 10 bases line up with TRBD2. Trimming removed 3 bases from V and 5 bases from J; junction bases left unmatched: 6. Germline values: CDR1 DFQATT, CDR2 SNEGSKA (reference sequence). There are 14 residues in the CDR3. The CDR3 bases are TGCAGTGCTAGGGCCCAGCGGGGGGGGGAGACCCAGTACTTC. Its protein product is CSARAQRGGETQYF.

J is TRBJ1-1 and V is TRBV6-1; D uncertain. V lost 5 bases to trimming and J lost 0 bases, with 7 bases between them. The CDR3 runs 13 residues. Germline V lookup: CDR1 MNHNS, CDR2 SASEGT. The CDR3 sequence: CASSRPLNTEAFF. The CDR3 bases are TGTGCCAGCAGTAGACCGCTGAACACTGAAGCTTTCTTT.

This clonotype showed up many times. The chain has TRBV3-1 and TRBJ2-5, with 7 bases identical to TRBD2. The V gene end was trimmed by 4 bases and the J gene end by 5 bases; junction bases not matched to a gene: 4. This CDR3 has 13 residues. Germline lookup yields CDR1 LGHDT and CDR2 YNNKEL (reference sequence). As DNA, the CDR3 is TGTGCCAGCAGCCTGACTAGCCCCGAGACCCAGTACTTC. Protein: CASSLTSPETQYF.

This clonotype came up once. J is TRBJ2-5 and V is TRBV29-1; 7 positions match TRBD1. The CDR3 extends over 14 amino acids. J was trimmed by 5 bases and V by 5 bases; bases with no gene match: 11. Per the germline V gene, CDR1 is SQVTM and CDR2 is ANQGSEA. This CDR3 reads CSVRDSLVWETQYF. CDR3 coding DNA: TGCAGCGTTCGGGACAGTCTCGTTTGGGAGACCCAGTACTTC.

This clonotype appeared a few times. The rearrangement links TRBV6-1 to TRBJ2-5; TRBD2 matches at 7 bases. Germline CDR1 MNHNS, CDR2 SASEGT. CDR3 length equals 13 residues. The V gene end was trimmed by 3 bases and the J gene end by 7 bases; junction bases not matched to a gene: 5. DNA of the CDR3: TGTGCCAGCAGTGATCGCGGGAGTGTGACCCAGTACTTC. Translation gives CASSDRGSVTQYF.

A few counts support this clonotype. The chain employs TRBV27 and TRBJ2-2; D is possibly TRBD2 (6 bases). Deletions cut 11 bases from V and 4 bases from J, with 14 bases between. Germline V CDR1 and CDR2: MNHEY, SMNVEV (reference sequence). CDR3 size: 13 residues. CDR3 in amino acids: CAVREHGTGELFF. CDR3 nucleotides: TGTGCCGTTCGGGAGCACGGCACCGGGGAGCTGTTTTTT.

The V call is TRBV28, the J call TRBJ2-7; a weak D match, TRBD2 (7 bases). The CDR3 is 17 residues long. Trimming removed 8 bases from V and 0 bases from J, with 23 bases in between. Germline CDR1 reads MDHEN; CDR2 reads SYDVKM. The DNA of the CDR3 is TGTGCCAGCGGTTCCCCGGGGGGCGGGAGAAACTCCTACGAGCAGTACTTC. It yields the protein CASGSPGGGRNSYEQYF. The complete variable domain, with remaining parts taken from reference TRBV28 and TRBJ2-7, reads DVKVTQSSRYLVKRTGEKVFLECVQDMDHENMFWYRQDPGLGLRLIYFSYDVKMKEKGDIPEGYSVSREKKERFSLILESASTNQTSMYLCASGSPGGGRNSYEQYFGPGTRLTVT.